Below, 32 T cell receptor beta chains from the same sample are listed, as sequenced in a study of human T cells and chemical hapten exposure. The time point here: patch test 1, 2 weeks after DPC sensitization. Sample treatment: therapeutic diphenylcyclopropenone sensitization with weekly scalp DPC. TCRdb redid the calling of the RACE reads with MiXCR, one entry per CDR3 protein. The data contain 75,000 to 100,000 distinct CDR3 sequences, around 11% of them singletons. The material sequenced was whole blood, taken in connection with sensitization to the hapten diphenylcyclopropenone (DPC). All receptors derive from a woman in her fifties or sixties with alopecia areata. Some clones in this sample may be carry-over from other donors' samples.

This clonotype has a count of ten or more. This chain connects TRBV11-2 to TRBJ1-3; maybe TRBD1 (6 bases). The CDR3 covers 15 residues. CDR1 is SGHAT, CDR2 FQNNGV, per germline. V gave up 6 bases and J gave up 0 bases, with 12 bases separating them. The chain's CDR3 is CASRTGTNSGNTIYF. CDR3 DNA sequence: TGTGCCAGCAGGACAGGTACCAACTCTGGAAACACCATATATTTT. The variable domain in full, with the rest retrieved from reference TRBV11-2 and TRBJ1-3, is EAGVAQSPRYKIIEKRQSVAFWCNPISGHATLYWYQQILGQGPKLLIQFQNNGVVDDSQLPKDRFSAERLKGVDSTLKIQPAKLEDSAVYLCASRTGTNSGNTIYFGEGSWLTVV.

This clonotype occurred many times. This CDR3 reads CAWSVQGYTQYF. DNA for the CDR3: TGTGCCTGGAGTGTACAGGGTTATACGCAGTATTTT. The chain carries TRBV30 and TRBJ2-3, with D tentatively TRBD1 (6 bases). The CDR3 loop spans 12 amino acids. V was trimmed by 0 bases and J by 7 bases, leaving 8 bases between them. Germline CDR1 is GTSNPN and CDR2 is SVGIG (reference sequence).

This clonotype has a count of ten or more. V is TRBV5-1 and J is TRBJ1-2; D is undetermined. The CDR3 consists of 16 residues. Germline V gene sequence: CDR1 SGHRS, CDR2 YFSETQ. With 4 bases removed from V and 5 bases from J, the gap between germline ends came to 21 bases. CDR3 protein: CASSQSSNPTRYGYTF. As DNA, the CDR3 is TGCGCCAGCAGCCAATCCTCGAACCCCACGAGGTATGGCTACACCTTC.

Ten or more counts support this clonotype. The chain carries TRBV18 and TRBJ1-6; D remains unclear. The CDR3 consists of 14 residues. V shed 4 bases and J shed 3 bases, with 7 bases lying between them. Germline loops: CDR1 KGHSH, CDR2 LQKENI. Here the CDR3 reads CASSQEFYNSPLHF. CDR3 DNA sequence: TGTGCCAGCTCACAAGAATTCTATAATTCACCCCTCCACTTT.

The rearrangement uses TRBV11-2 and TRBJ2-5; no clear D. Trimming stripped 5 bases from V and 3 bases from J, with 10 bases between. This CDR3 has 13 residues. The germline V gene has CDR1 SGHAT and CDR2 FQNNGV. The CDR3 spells CASSPGLKETQYF. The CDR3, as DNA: TGTGCCAGCAGCCCTGGTCTGAAAGAGACCCAGTACTTC. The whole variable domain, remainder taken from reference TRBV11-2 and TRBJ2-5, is EAGVAQSPRYKIIEKRQSVAFWCNPISGHATLYWYQQILGQGPKLLIQFQNNGVVDDSQLPKDRFSAERLKGVDSTLKIQPAKLEDSAVYLCASSPGLKETQYFGPGTRLLVL.

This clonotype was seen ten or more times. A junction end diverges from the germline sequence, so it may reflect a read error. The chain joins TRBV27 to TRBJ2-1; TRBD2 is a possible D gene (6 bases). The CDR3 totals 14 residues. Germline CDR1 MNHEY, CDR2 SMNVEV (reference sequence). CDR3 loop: CTSSLYGGDNEQFF. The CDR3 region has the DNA TGTACCAGCAGTTTATACGGGGGTGACAATGAGCAGTTCTTC.

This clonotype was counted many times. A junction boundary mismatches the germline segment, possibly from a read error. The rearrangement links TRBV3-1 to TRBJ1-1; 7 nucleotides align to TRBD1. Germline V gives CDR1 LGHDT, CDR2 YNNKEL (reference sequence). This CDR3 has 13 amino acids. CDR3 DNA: TGTGCCAGCAGTCAAGCAGGGGGCACTGAAGCTTTCTTT. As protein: CASSQAGGTEAFF.

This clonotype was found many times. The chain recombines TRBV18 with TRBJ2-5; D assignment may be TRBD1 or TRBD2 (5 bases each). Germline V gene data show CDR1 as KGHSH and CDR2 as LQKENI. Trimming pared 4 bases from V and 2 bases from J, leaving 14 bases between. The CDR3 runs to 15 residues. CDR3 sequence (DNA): TGTGCCAGCTCACAAACCGGGACGGCACAAGAGACCCAGTACTTC. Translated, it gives CASSQTGTAQETQYF.

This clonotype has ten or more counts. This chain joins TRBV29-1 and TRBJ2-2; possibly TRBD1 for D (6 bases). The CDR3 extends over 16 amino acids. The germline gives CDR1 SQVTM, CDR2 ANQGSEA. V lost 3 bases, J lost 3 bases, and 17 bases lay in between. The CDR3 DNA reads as TGCAGCGTTGACGTTTTTGGGGGCCTGGACACCGGGGAGCTGTTTTTT. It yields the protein CSVDVFGGLDTGELFF.

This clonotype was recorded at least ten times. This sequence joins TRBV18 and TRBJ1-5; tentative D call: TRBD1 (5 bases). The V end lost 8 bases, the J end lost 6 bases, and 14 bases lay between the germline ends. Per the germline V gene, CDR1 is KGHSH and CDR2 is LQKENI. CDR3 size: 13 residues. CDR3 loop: CASGEGSFQPQHF. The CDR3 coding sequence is TGTGCCAGCGGGGAGGGGTCCTTTCAGCCCCAGCATTTT.

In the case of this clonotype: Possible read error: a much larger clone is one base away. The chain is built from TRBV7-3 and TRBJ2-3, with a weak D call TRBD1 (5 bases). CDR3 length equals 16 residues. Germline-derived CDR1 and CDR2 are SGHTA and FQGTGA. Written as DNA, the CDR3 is TGTACCAGCAGCTATGTTCAGGGTGGGAGCACAGATACGCAGTATTTT. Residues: CTSSYVQGGSTDTQYF. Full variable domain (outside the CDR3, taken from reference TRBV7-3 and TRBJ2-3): GAGVSQTPSNKVTEKGKYVELRCDPISGHTALYWYRQSLGQGPEFLIYFQGTGAADDSGLPNDRFFAVRPEGSVSTLKIQRTERGDSAVYLCTSSYVQGGSTDTQYFGPGTRLTVL.

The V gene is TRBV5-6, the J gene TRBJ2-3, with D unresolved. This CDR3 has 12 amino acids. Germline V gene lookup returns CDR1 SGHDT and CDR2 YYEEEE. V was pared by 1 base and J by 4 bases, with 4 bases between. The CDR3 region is CASSLYSDTQYF. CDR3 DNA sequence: TGTGCCAGCAGCTTGTATTCAGATACGCAGTATTTT. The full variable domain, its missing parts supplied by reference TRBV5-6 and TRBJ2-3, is DAGVTQSPTHLIKTRGQQVTLRCSPKSGHDTVSWYQQALGQGPQFIFQYYEEEERQRGNFPDRFSGHQFPNYSSELNVNALLLGDSALYLCASSLYSDTQYFGPGTRLTVL.

CDR3 in amino acids: CSMSRAADTQYF. The CDR3 coding sequence is TGCAGCATGTCGCGTGCGGCAGATACGCAGTATTTT. This chain uses TRBV29-1 with TRBJ2-3; D unresolved. Germline CDR1 reads SQVTM; CDR2 reads ANQGSEA. There are 12 residues in the CDR3. Deletions cut 8 bases from V and 4 bases from J, with 13 bases between.

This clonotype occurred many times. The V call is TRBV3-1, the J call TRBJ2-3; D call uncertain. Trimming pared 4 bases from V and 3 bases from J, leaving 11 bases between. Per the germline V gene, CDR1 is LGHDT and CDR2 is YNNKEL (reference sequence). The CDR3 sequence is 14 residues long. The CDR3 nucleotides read TGTGCCAGCAGCCCCCAGGCCCGAACAGATACGCAGTATTTT. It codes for CASSPQARTDTQYF.

CDR3 in amino acids: CASSWDRAGNIQYF. The CDR3 coding sequence is TGCGCCAGCAGCTGGGACAGGGCGGGAAACATTCAGTACTTC. This rearrangement joins TRBV5-1 to TRBJ2-4, with 9 bases identical to TRBD1. This CDR3 has 14 residues. Per the germline V gene, CDR1 is SGHRS and CDR2 is YFSETQ. Germline trimming cut 3 bases from V and 6 bases from J; bases unmatched to any gene: 4.

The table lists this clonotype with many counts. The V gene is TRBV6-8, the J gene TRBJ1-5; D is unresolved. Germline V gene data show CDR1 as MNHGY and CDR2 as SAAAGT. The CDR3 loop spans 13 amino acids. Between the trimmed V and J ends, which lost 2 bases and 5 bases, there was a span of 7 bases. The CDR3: CASSYAGYQPQHF. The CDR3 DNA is TGTGCCAGCAGTTACGCGGGGTATCAGCCCCAGCATTTT.

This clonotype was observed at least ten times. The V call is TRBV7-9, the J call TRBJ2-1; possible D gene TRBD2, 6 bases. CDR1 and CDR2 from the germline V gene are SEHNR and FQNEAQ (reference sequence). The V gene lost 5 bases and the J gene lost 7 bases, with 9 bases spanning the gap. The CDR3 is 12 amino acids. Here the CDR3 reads CASSQTSNEQFF. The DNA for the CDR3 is TGTGCCAGCAGCCAGACTAGTAATGAGCAGTTCTTC.

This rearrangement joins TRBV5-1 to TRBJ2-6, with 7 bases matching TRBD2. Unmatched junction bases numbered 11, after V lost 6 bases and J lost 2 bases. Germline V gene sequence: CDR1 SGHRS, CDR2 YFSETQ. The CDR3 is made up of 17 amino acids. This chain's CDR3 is CASTPLGGTPGANVLTF. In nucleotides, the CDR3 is TGCGCCAGCACCCCGCTGGGGGGGACCCCTGGGGCCAACGTCCTGACTTTC.

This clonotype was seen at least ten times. CDR3 DNA sequence: TGCAGTGCTAGACCTTCACAGGGCACTGAAGCTTTCTTT. Translated: CSARPSQGTEAFF. The chain carries TRBV20-1 and TRBJ1-1; weak D call: TRBD1 (6 bases). The length of the CDR3 is 13 residues. Trimming took 2 bases from V and 4 from J, leaving 11 bases between them. Germline V gives CDR1 DFQATT, CDR2 SNEGSKA (reference sequence).

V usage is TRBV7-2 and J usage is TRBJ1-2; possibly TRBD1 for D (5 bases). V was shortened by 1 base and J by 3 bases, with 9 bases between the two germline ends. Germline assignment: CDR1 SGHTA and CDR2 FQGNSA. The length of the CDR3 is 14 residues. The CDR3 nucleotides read TGTGCCAGCAGCTTAGAAGGGGCTGACTATGGCTACACCTTC. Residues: CASSLEGADYGYTF.

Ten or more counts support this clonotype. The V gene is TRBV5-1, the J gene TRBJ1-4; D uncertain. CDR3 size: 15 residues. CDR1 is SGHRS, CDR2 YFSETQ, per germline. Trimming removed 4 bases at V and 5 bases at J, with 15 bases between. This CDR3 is CASSLQGRFNEKLFF. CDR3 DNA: TGCGCCAGCAGCCTCCAAGGACGGTTCAATGAAAAACTGTTTTTT.

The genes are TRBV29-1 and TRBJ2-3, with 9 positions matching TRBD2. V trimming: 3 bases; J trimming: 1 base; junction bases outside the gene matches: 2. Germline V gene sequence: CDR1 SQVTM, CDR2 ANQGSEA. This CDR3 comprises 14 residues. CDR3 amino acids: CSVDPSGGTDTQYF. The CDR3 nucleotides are TGCAGCGTTGATCCTAGCGGGGGCACAGATACGCAGTATTTT.

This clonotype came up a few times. This CDR3 is CASSPQGLGTQYF. The CDR3 bases are TGTGCCAGCAGTCCCCAAGGACTTGGCACCCAGTACTTC. The genes are TRBV12-3 or TRBV12-4 and TRBJ2-5; TRBD2 might be the D (5 bases). Trimming took 5 bases from V and 8 from J, leaving 15 bases between them. The CDR3 covers 13 residues.

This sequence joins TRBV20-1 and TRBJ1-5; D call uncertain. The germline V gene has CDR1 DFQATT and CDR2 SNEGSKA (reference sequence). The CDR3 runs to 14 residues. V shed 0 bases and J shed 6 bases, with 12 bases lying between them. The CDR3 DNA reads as TGCAGTGCTAGAGACCCTAGTCGGGGTCAGCCCCAGCATTTT. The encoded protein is CSARDPSRGQPQHF.

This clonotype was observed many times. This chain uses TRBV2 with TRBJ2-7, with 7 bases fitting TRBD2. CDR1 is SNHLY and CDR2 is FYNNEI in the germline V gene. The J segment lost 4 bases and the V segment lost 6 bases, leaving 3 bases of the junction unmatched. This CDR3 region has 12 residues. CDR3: CASRSAGYEQYF. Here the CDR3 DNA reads TGTGCCAGCAGGTCAGCGGGGTACGAGCAGTACTTC.

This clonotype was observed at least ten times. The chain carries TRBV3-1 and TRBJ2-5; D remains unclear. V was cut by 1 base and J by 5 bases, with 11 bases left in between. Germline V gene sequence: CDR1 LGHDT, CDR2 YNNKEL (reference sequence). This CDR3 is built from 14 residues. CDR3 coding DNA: TGTGCCAGCAGCCAAGCTCTCGGTAGCGAGACCCAGTACTTC. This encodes CASSQALGSETQYF.

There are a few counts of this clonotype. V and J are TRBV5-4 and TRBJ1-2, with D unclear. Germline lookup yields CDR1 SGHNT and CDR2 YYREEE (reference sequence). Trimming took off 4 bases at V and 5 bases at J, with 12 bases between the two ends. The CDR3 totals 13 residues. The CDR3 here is CASSKDGSYGYTF. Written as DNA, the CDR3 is TGTGCCAGCAGCAAGGACGGCTCTTATGGCTACACCTTC.

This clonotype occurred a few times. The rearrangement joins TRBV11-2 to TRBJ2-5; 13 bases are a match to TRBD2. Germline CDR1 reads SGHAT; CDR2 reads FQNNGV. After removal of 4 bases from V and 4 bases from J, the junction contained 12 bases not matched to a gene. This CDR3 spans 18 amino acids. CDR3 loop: CASSSPRGGLAGPETQYF. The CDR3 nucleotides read TGTGCCAGCAGCTCCCCTAGGGGGGGACTAGCGGGGCCAGAGACCCAGTACTTC.

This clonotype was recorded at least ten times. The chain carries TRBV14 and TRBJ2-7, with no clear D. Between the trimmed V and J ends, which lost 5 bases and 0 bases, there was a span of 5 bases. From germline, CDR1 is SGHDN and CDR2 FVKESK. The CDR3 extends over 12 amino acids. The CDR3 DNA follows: TGTGCCAGCAGCACCCACTCCTACGAGCAGTACTTC. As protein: CASSTHSYEQYF. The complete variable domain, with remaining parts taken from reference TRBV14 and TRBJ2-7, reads EAGVTQFPSHSVIEKGQTVTLRCDPISGHDNLYWYRRVMGKEIKFLLHFVKESKQDESGMPNNRFLAERTGGTYSTLKVQPAELEDSGVYFCASSTHSYEQYFGPGTRLTVT.

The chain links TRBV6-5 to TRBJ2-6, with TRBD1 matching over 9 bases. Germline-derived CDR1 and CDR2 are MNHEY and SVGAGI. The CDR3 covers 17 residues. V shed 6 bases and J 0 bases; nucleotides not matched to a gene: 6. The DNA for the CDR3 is TGTGCCAGCAGGCCGGGACAGGGATTCTCTGGGGCCAACGTCCTGACTTTC. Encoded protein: CASRPGQGFSGANVLTF.

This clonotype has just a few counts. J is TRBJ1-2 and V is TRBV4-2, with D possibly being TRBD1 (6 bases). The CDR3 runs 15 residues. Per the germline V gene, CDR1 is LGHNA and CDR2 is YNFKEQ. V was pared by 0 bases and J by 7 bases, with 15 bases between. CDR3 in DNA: TGTGCCAGCAGCCAAGATCTTCACAGGGTCGCTGGCTACACCTTC. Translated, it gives CASSQDLHRVAGYTF.

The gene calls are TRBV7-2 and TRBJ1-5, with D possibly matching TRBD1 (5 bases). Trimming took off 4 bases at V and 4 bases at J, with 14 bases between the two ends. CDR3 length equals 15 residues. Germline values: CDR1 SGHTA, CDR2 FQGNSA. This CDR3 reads CASSWGFRQNQPQHF. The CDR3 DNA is TGTGCCAGCAGCTGGGGGTTCCGGCAGAATCAGCCCCAGCATTTT.